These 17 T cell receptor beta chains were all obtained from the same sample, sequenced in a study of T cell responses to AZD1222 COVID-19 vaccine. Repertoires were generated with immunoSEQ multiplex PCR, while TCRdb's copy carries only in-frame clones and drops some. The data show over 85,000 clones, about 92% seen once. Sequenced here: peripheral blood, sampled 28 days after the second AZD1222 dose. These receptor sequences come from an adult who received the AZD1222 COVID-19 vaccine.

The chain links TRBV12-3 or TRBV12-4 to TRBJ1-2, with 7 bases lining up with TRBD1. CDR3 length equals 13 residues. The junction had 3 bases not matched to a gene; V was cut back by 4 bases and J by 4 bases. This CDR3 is CASSWTGSYGYTF. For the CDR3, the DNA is TGTGCCAGCAGTTGGACAGGAAGCTATGGCTACACCTTC.

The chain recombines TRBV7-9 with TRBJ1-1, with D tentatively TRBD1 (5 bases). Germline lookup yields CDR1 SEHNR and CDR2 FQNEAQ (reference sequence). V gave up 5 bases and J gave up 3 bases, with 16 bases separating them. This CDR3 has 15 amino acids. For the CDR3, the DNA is TGTGCCAGCAGCGGACACATAGGGGAGGACACTGAAGCTTTCTTT. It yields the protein CASSGHIGEDTEAFF.

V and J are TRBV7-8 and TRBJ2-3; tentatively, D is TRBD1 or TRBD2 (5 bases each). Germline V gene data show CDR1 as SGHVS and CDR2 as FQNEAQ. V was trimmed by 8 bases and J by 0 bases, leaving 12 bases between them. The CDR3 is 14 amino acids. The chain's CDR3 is CASGTGASTDTQYF. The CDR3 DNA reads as TGTGCCAGCGGAACCGGGGCAAGCACAGATACGCAGTATTTT.

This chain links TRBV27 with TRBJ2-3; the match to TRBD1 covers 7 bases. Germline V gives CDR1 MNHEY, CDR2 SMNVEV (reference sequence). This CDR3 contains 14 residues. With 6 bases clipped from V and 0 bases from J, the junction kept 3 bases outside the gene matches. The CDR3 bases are TGTGCCAGCAGCCGGGACAGAAGCACAGATACGCAGTATTTT. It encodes CASSRDRSTDTQYF.

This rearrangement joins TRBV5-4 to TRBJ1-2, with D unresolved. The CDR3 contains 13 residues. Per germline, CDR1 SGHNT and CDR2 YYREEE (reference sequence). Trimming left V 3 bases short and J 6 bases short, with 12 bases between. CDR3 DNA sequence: TGTGCCAGCAGCTACGGTCCCTCAAATGGCTACACCTTC. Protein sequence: CASSYGPSNGYTF.

Written as DNA, the CDR3 is TGTGCCAGCAGCTTGGCGGGGAGACCGGTGTACAATGAGCAGTTCTTC. Translated, it gives CASSLAGRPVYNEQFF. V usage is TRBV5-4 and J usage is TRBJ2-1; tentatively, D is TRBD2 (5 bases). The V end was cut by 0 bases, the J end by 4 bases, with 14 bases between. This CDR3 contains 16 residues. Germline CDR1 reads SGHNT; CDR2 reads YYREEE (reference sequence).

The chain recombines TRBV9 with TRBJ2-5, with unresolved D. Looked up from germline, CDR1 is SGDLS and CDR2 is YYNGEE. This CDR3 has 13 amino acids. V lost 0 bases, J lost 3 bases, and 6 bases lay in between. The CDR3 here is CASSVDWEETQYF. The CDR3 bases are TGTGCCAGCAGCGTAGACTGGGAAGAGACCCAGTACTTC.

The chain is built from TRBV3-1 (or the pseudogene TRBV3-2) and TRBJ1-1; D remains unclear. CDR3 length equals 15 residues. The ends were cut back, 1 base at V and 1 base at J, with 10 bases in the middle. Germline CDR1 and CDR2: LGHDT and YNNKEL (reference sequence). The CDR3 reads CASSQVRATNTEAFF. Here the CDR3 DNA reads TGTGCCAGCAGCCAAGTGCGGGCCACGAACACTGAAGCTTTCTTT.

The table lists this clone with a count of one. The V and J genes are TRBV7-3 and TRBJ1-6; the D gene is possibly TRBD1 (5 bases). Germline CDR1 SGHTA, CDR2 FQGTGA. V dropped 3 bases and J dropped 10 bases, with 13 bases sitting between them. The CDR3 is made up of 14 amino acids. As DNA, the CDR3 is TGTGCCAGCAGCTTGGGGGTTGGTGGGTCACCCCTCCACTTT. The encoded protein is CASSLGVGGSPLHF.

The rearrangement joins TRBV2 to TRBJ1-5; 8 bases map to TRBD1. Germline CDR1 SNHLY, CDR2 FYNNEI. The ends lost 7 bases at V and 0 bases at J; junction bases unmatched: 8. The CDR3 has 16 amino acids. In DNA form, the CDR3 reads TGTGCCAGCAACGACAGGGGAGAATATAGCAATCAGCCCCAGCATTTT. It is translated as CASNDRGEYSNQPQHF.

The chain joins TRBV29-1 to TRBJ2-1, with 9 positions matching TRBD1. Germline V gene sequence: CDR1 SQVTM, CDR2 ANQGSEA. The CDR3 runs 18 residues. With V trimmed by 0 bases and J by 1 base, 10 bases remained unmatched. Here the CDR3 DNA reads TGCAGCGTTGAAGATGTCTCCGGGACAGGGAATTCCTACAATGAGCAGTTCTTC. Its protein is CSVEDVSGTGNSYNEQFF.

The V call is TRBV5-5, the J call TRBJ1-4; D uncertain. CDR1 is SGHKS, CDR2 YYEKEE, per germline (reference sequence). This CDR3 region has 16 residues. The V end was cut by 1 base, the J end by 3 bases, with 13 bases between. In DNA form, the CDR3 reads TGTGCCAGCAGCTTGTTCTACGGGTTCGCTAATGAAAAACTGTTTTTT. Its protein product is CASSLFYGFANEKLFF.

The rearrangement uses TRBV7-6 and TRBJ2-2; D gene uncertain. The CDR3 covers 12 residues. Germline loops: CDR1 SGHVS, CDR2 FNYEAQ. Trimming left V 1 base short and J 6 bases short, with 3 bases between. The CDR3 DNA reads TGTGCCAGCAGCTTAGGGGCCGGGGAGCTGTTTTTT. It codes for CASSLGAGELFF.

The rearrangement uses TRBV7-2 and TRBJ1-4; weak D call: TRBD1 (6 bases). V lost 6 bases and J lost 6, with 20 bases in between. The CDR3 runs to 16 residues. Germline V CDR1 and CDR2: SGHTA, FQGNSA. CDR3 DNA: TGTGCCAGCAGTCGGGGGGACACTGTTTTGGATGAAAAACTGTTTTTT. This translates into CASSRGDTVLDEKLFF.

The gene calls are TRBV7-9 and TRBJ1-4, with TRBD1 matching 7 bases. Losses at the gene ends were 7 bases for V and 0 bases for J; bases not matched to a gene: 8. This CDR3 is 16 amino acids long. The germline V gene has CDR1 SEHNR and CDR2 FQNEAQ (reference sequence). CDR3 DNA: TGTGCCAGCACCAGGGGGGGCACGGCAACTAATGAAAAACTGTTTTTT. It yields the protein CASTRGGTATNEKLFF.

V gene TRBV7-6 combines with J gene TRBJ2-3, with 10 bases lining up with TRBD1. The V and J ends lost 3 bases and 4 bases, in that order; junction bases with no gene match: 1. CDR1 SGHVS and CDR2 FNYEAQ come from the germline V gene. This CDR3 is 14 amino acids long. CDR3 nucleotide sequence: TGTGCCAGCAGCTTGACAGGGGGCGCAGATACGCAGTATTTT. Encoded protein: CASSLTGGADTQYF. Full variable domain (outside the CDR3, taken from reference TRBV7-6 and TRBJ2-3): GAGVSQSPRYKVTKRGQDVALRCDPISGHVSLYWYRQALGQGPEFLTYFNYEAQQDKSGLPNDRFSAERPEGSISTLTIQRTEQRDSAMYRCASSLTGGADTQYFGPGTRLTVL.

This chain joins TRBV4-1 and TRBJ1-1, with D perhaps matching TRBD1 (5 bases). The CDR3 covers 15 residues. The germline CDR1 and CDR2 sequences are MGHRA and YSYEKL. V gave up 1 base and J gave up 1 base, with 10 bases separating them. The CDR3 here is CASSQGPGQNTEAFF. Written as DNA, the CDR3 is TGCGCCAGCAGCCAAGGGCCGGGGCAGAACACTGAAGCTTTCTTT.